This TCR beta chain was obtained from a study of STAT3 mutations in large granular lymphocyte leukemia. Study-level findings and limits: Clonal expansion was inferred from samples taken at other timepoints. At least one immunodominant TCR beta clonotype appeared in every T-cell large granular lymphocyte leukemia patient. In several patients, dominant TCR clone burden exceeded STAT3 mutant burden.

A word on this clone: What it binds is unknown.

J gave up 5 bases and V 1 base, and 7 bases lay outside the gene matches. The CDR3 is 16 amino acids. Germline V gives CDR1 SGHRS, CDR2 YFSETQ. Tens of thousands of productive templates were obtained per sample on average. Libraries were prepared by immunoSEQ multiplex PCR; TCRdb keeps only in-frame clonotypes and omits some of them. The table has about 10,000 clones, about 85% seen once. V is TRBV5-1 and J is TRBJ2-3, with 10 bases identical to TRBD2. Sequencing was carried out using peripheral blood mononuclear cells. This receptor was obtained from a man in his sixties with T-cell large granular lymphocyte leukemia. Some clones in this sample may be carry-over from other donors' samples. In nucleotides, the CDR3 is TGCGCCAGCAGCTTGTCGCTAGCGGGAGTTGGAGATACGCAGTATTTT. Encoded protein: CASSLSLAGVGDTQYF.